Following are 29 T cell receptor beta chains from one sample sequenced in a study of molecular identifiers for immune sequencing clone quantification. TCRdb used MiXCR to reprocess the PCR reads, holding one entry per CDR3 protein. Here the sample spans some 65,000 distinct CDR3 sequences, 15% to 20% being singletons. Sample: naive CD8+ T cells from blood, with Jurkat cell RNA spiked in. Subset meaning: FACS-sorted CD8+CD4-CCR7+CD45RA+ naive T cells. All receptors come from a human donor in good health. Some libraries in this study had Jurkat cell RNA spiked in.

Many counts were recorded for this clonotype. CDR3: CASLEGRAYEQYF. Written as DNA, the CDR3 is TGTGCCTCCCTCGAAGGGCGAGCCTACGAGCAGTACTTC. The V call is TRBV30, the J call TRBJ2-7; D not certain. The CDR3 runs 13 residues. Germline CDR1 and CDR2: GTSNPN and SVGIG (reference sequence). Trimming took off 7 bases at V and 2 bases at J, with 15 bases between the two ends.

V is TRBV9 and J is TRBJ2-1, with TRBD2 identical over 15 bases. This CDR3 is built from 22 residues. Unmatched junction bases numbered 19, after V lost 4 bases and J lost 2 bases. Germline V gene lookup returns CDR1 SGDLS and CDR2 YYNGEE. The CDR3 DNA follows: TGTGCCAGCAGCCATCCACGCACATCCGGGACTAGCGGGAGGAGGACCTACAATGAGCAGTTCTTC. It is translated as CASSHPRTSGTSGRRTYNEQFF.

A note on this clonotype: A read error is possible here, since a much larger clone lies one base away. The chain employs TRBV6-6 and TRBJ1-1; TRBD1 agrees at 7 bases. The CDR3 is made up of 17 amino acids. CDR1 and CDR2 from the germline V gene are MNHNY and SVGAGI (reference sequence). CDR3: CACRPSQGDPRGTEAFF. The CDR3 DNA sequence: TGTGCCTGCAGGCCTAGCCAGGGGGACCCCCGGGGGACTGAAGCTTTCTTT.

This clonotype was counted many times. The CDR3 protein is CAWGQGTGQPQHF. CDR3 in DNA: TGTGCCTGGGGACAGGGTACAGGTCAGCCCCAGCATTTT. The chain employs TRBV30 and TRBJ1-5; 8 bases map to TRBD1. This CDR3 contains 13 residues. The germline V gene encodes CDR1 GTSNPN and CDR2 SVGIG (reference sequence). V was pared by 5 bases and J by 6 bases, with 6 bases of the junction left unmatched.

The sample holds many counts of this clonotype. The chain carries TRBV27 and TRBJ1-4; no firm D call. Germline-derived CDR1 and CDR2 are MNHEY and SMNVEV (reference sequence). Trimming stripped 2 bases from V and 5 bases from J, with 6 bases between. The CDR3 covers 13 residues. The CDR3 sequence: CASSLLGNEKLFF. The DNA of the CDR3 is TGTGCCAGCAGTTTACTCGGAAATGAAAAACTGTTTTTT. Full variable domain (rest looked up from reference TRBV27 and TRBJ1-4): EAQVTQNPRYLITVTGKKLTVTCSQNMNHEYMSWYRQDPGLGLRQIYYSMNVEVTDKGDVPEGYKVSRKEKRNFPLILESPSPNQTSLYFCASSLLGNEKLFFGSGTQLSVL.

This clonotype was counted a few times. With a much larger clone just one base away, this may be a read error. V gene TRBV20-1 combines with J gene TRBJ2-7; D uncertain. The V gene's germline CDR1 is DFQATT and CDR2 SNEGSKA (reference sequence). The CDR3 has 13 residues. The CDR3 here is CSELTLSSYEQCF. In nucleotides, the CDR3 is TGCAGTGAGTTGACTCTAAGCTCCTACGAGCAGTGCTTC.

This clonotype was detected many times. The V and J genes are TRBV7-2 and TRBJ1-1; possible D gene TRBD1, 5 bases. The CDR3 covers 15 residues. CDR1 is SGHTA, CDR2 FQGNSA, per germline. Trimming removed 3 bases at V and 4 bases at J, with 15 bases between. The CDR3 reads CASSLTASGGTEAFF. DNA of the CDR3: TGTGCCAGCAGCTTGACAGCGTCTGGCGGCACTGAAGCTTTCTTT.

This clonotype was counted many times. The chain uses TRBV2 and TRBJ2-7, with D unresolved. From germline, CDR1 is SNHLY and CDR2 FYNNEI. V lost 0 bases and J 1 base, leaving 4 bases between the germline ends. This CDR3 spans 13 amino acids. The CDR3 bases are TGTGCCAGCAGTGAAGCGCCATCCTACGAGCAGTACTTC. It codes for CASSEAPSYEQYF.

Many counts were recorded for this clonotype. This chain uses TRBV11-2 with TRBJ2-7; D is unclear. The germline V gene has CDR1 SGHAT and CDR2 FQNNGV. Trimming took off 0 bases at V and 7 bases at J, with 13 bases between the two ends. The CDR3 totals 14 residues. The CDR3 DNA reads TGTGCCAGCAGCTTAGAAGTACACAATGAAGAGCAGTACTTC. Encoded protein: CASSLEVHNEEQYF.

At least ten counts were recorded for this clonotype. This chain uses TRBV13 with TRBJ2-7; D is unclear. V was shortened by 4 bases and J by 2 bases, with 9 bases between the two germline ends. Per germline, CDR1 PRHDT and CDR2 FYEKMQ (reference sequence). The CDR3 sequence is 13 residues long. CDR3 in DNA: TGTGCCAGCAGCTCCCAGGTCACCTACGAGCAGTACTTC. Protein product: CASSSQVTYEQYF.

Many counts were recorded for this clonotype. This CDR3 is CASSHLAGGMTYEQYF. DNA of the CDR3: TGTGCCAGCAGTCATCTAGCGGGAGGGATGACCTACGAGCAGTACTTC. This rearrangement joins TRBV28 to TRBJ2-7; 12 nucleotides line up with TRBD2. From germline, CDR1 is MDHEN and CDR2 SYDVKM. The CDR3 is 16 residues long. Trimming cost V 5 bases and J 2 bases; bases outside gene matches: 7. Full variable domain (rest looked up from reference TRBV28 and TRBJ2-7): DVKVTQSSRYLVKRTGEKVFLECVQDMDHENMFWYRQDPGLGLRLIYFSYDVKMKEKGDIPEGYSVSREKKERFSLILESASTNQTSMYLCASSHLAGGMTYEQYFGPGTRLTVT.

As for this clonotype: This may be a read error, as it is one base from a much larger clone. Lacking the conserved final phenylalanine or tryptophan, this CDR3 likely reflects a read error. The V call is TRBV29-1, the J call TRBJ2-7; 13 nucleotides align to TRBD2. The junction had 8 bases not matched to a gene; V was cut back by 8 bases and J by 7 bases. The CDR3 contains 13 residues. Germline CDR1 and CDR2: SQVTM and ANQGSEA. The CDR3, as DNA: TGCAGCACCGGACTAGCGGGAGTGGGGGAGCAGTACTCC. Translated, it gives CSTGLAGVGEQYS.

V usage is TRBV4-3 and J usage is TRBJ1-6; 11 bases line up with TRBD1. J was trimmed by 8 bases and V by 3 bases; bases with no gene match: 9. This CDR3 spans 17 amino acids. Germline CDR1 is LGHNA and CDR2 is YSLEER. The CDR3 sequence: CASSHERPDRGHSPLHF. The CDR3 DNA reads as TGCGCCAGCAGCCACGAACGGCCGGACAGGGGGCATTCACCCCTCCACTTT.

The rearrangement uses TRBV20-1 and TRBJ2-7; the match to TRBD2 covers 13 bases. Trimming took 3 bases from V and 3 from J; bases not matched to a gene: 11. In germline, CDR1 is DFQATT, CDR2 SNEGSKA (reference sequence). The CDR3 has 17 residues. In DNA, the CDR3 is TGCAGTGCTAGCGTGGTCAGGACTAGCGGGAGTATCTACGAGCAGTACTTC. It is translated as CSASVVRTSGSIYEQYF.

This clonotype was observed many times. The rearrangement uses TRBV28 and TRBJ2-7, with TRBD2 identical over 12 bases. Trimming cost V 6 bases and J 6 bases; bases outside gene matches: 15. The CDR3 contains 17 residues. Germline values: CDR1 MDHEN, CDR2 SYDVKM. This CDR3 reads CASSNRGLAGGPGEQYF. The CDR3, as DNA: TGTGCCAGCAGCAACCGGGGTCTAGCGGGAGGGCCGGGCGAGCAGTACTTC.

Ten or more counts support this clonotype. This sequence joins TRBV5-5 and TRBJ1-5; D not certain. V lost 1 base to trimming and J lost 7 bases, with 9 bases between them. The germline V gene encodes CDR1 SGHKS and CDR2 YYEKEE (reference sequence). The CDR3 loop spans 13 amino acids. In nucleotides, the CDR3 is TGTGCCAGCAGCTTGTCAGAGTGGCAGCCCCAGCATTTT. It specifies CASSLSEWQPQHF.

This clonotype occurred a few times. V gene TRBV12-3 or TRBV12-4 combines with J gene TRBJ2-5; D not certain. V lost 3 bases to trimming and J lost 0 bases, with 8 bases between them. The CDR3 consists of 14 residues. The CDR3 spells CASSFVADQETQYF. In DNA, the CDR3 is TGTGCCAGCAGTTTCGTGGCAGACCAAGAGACCCAGTACTTC.

This clonotype was seen at least ten times. The chain uses TRBV27 and TRBJ2-2, with D unclear. The V gene lost 10 bases and the J gene lost 2 bases, with 14 bases spanning the gap. Germline loops: CDR1 MNHEY, CDR2 SMNVEV (reference sequence). The CDR3 has 14 amino acids. The CDR3 sequence: CATRDFDNTGELFF. The CDR3, as DNA: TGTGCCACCAGAGACTTTGACAACACCGGGGAGCTGTTTTTT.

This clonotype was found many times. The chain joins TRBV30 to TRBJ2-1; weak D call: TRBD2 (5 bases). In germline, CDR1 is GTSNPN, CDR2 SVGIG (reference sequence). The CDR3 totals 14 residues. Trimming cost V 1 base and J 5 bases, with 12 bases left between them. In DNA form, the CDR3 reads TGTGCCTGGAGTGAAGGGTCGGGGAACAATGAGCAGTTCTTC. Its translation: CAWSEGSGNNEQFF.

On this clonotype: A read error may be the cause here, since a much bigger clone is one base away. The chain links TRBV20-1 to TRBJ2-7, with 10 bases lining up with TRBD2. Germline V gives CDR1 DFQATT, CDR2 SNEGSKA (reference sequence). This CDR3 has 17 amino acids. The CDR3 DNA follows: TGCAGTGTTAGAGGACCAGCGGGAGGGCCAGATCCCTACGAGCAGTACTTC. This encodes CSVRGPAGGPDPYEQYF.

The rearrangement links TRBV2 to TRBJ1-2, with a possible D match to TRBD1 (5 bases). This CDR3 has 14 residues. V lost 8 bases and J lost 8, with 21 bases in between. Per the germline V gene, CDR1 is SNHLY and CDR2 is FYNNEI. CDR3 residues: CASRSRVSVEGYTF. The DNA for the CDR3 is TGTGCCAGCCGATCCAGGGTATCGGTTGAGGGCTACACCTTC.

The table lists this clonotype with many counts. The CDR3 nucleotides are TGTGCCAGCAGTTACGGGCAGGGAGGACAGCCCCAGCATTTT. Protein sequence: CASSYGQGGQPQHF. The chain uses TRBV6-6 and TRBJ1-5; D perhaps matches TRBD1 (5 bases). Germline values: CDR1 MNHNY, CDR2 SVGAGI (reference sequence). V was cut by 2 bases and J by 7 bases, with 12 bases left in between. The CDR3 sequence is 14 residues long.

As regards this clonotype: A read error may explain this, as a much larger clone is one base away. V gene TRBV19 combines with J gene TRBJ2-7, with D maybe TRBD1 (6 bases). CDR3 size: 12 residues. CDR1 is LNHDA and CDR2 is SQIVND in the germline V gene (reference sequence). CDR3 in DNA: TGTGCCAGTAGTGGACAGACCTACGAGCGGTACTTC. It encodes CASSGQTYERYF.

Many counts were recorded for this clonotype. This rearrangement joins TRBV11-2 to TRBJ2-1; a weak D match, TRBD2 (5 bases). Germline loops: CDR1 SGHAT, CDR2 FQNNGV. V was clipped by 2 bases and J by 9 bases, with 20 bases between them. The CDR3 consists of 16 residues. The CDR3 DNA reads as TGTGCCAGCAGCTTAAACGATTTTTGGGGAGCTACTGAGCAGTTCTTC. This gives the protein CASSLNDFWGATEQFF. Drawing the rest from reference TRBV11-2 and TRBJ2-1, the complete variable domain is EAGVAQSPRYKIIEKRQSVAFWCNPISGHATLYWYQQILGQGPKLLIQFQNNGVVDDSQLPKDRFSAERLKGVDSTLKIQPAKLEDSAVYLCASSLNDFWGATEQFFGPGTRLTVL.

This clonotype was observed at least ten times. The V call is TRBV2, the J call TRBJ2-5; tentative D call: TRBD1 (6 bases). The CDR3 has 12 amino acids. Germline loops: CDR1 SNHLY, CDR2 FYNNEI. With 9 bases removed from V and 6 bases from J, the gap between germline ends came to 14 bases. CDR3 nucleotide sequence: TGTGCCAGACAGGGCCCTCAAAAGACCCAGTACTTC. Translated: CARQGPQKTQYF.

About this clonotype itself: This could be a read error, since a much larger clone is one nucleotide away. The J gene is TRBJ2-1, the V gene TRBV27; TRBD1 matches at 7 bases. The CDR3 has 16 residues. Germline V gene lookup returns CDR1 MNHEY and CDR2 SMNVEV (reference sequence). Trimming at V came to 2 bases and at J to 9 bases, leaving 13 bases not matched to a gene. The CDR3: CASSLRQTGPSREQFF. The CDR3 region has the DNA TGTGCCAGCAGTTTACGTCAGACAGGGCCAAGCCGTGAGCAGTTCTTC.

CDR3: CRVLFGTGNNEQFF. In nucleotides, the CDR3 is TGCAGGGTACTCTTTGGGACAGGAAACAATGAGCAGTTCTTC. The chain is built from TRBV29-1 and TRBJ2-1; 8 bases line up with TRBD1. The germline V gene has CDR1 SQVTM and CDR2 ANQGSEA. The CDR3 is 14 residues long.

This clonotype was seen at least ten times. This sequence joins TRBV5-1 and TRBJ2-1; 8 positions match TRBD2. Germline V gives CDR1 SGHRS, CDR2 YFSETQ. V shed 2 bases, J shed 3 bases, and the junction held 4 bases outside the gene matches. This CDR3 contains 15 residues. The CDR3: CASSLLADLYNEQFF. CDR3 DNA sequence: TGCGCCAGCAGCTTACTAGCGGACCTCTACAATGAGCAGTTCTTC.

At least ten counts were recorded for this clonotype. The genes are TRBV24-1 and TRBJ2-2; TRBD1 aligns across 9 bases. The CDR3 sequence is 17 residues long. Germline V gives CDR1 KGHDR, CDR2 SFDVKD. Trimming took 4 bases from V and 0 from J; bases not matched to a gene: 5. CDR3 protein: CATSDVRQGANTGELFF. CDR3 coding DNA: TGTGCCACCAGTGACGTAAGACAGGGGGCGAACACCGGGGAGCTGTTTTTT.